What follows describes a single T cell receptor beta chain. The CDR3 length is 15 residues. Trimming at V came to 5 bases and at J to 8 bases, leaving 9 bases not matched to a gene. Germline CDR1 SGHTA, CDR2 FQGTGA. The data originate from a study of blood T cell repertoires in COVID-19. Whole-study context: Donors in the United States, Italy and Spain gave samples during acute or convalescent COVID-19. PBMCs, B-cell-depleted T cells, or T cells provided the cDNA or gDNA that made up the material.

Authors' data handling: Reference gene primer amplification gave estimated nucleated cell counts. Clones were read by immunoSEQ multiplex PCR, and TCRdb kept only the in-frame ones, dropping some. The V and J calls and clone size come from that table; D and trimming were worked out from the DNA. The table records some 150,000 clones, 85% of them present only once. The rearrangement uses TRBV7-3 and TRBJ2-1, with 10 positions matching TRBD2. This receptor was obtained from a man between 35 and 55 years old with acute or convalescent COVID-19. Sequencing was done on a sample of peripheral blood. This CDR3 reads CASSIRASGGHEQFF. CDR3 DNA sequence: TGTGCCAGCAGCATCAGGGCTAGCGGGGGACATGAGCAGTTCTTC.